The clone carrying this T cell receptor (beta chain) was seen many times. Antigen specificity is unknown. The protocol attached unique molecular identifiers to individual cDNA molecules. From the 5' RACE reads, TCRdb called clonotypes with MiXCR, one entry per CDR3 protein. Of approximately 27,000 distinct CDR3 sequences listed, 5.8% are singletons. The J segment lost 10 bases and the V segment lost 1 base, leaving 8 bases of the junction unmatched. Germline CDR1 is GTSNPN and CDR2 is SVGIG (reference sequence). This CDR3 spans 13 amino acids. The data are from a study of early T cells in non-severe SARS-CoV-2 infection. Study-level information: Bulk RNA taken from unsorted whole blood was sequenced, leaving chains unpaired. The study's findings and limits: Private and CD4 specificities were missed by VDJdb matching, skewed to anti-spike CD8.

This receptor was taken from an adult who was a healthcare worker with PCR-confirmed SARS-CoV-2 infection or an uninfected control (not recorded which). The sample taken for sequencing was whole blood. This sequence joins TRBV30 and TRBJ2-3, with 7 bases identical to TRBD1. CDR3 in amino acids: CAWSGHRGGAQYF. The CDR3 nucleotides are TGTGCCTGGAGTGGCCACAGGGGTGGGGCGCAGTATTTT.